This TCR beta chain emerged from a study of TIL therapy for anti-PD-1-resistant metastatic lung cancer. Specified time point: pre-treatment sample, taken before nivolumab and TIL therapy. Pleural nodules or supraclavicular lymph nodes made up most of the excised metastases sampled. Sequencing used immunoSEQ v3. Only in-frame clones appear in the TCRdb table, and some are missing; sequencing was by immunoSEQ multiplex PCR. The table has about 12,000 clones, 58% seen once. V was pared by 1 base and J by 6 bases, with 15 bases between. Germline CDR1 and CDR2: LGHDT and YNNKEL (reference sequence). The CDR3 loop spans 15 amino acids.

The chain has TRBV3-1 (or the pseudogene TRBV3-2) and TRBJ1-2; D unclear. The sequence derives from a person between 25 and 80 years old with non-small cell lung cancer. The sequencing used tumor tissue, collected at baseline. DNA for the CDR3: TGTGCCAGCAGCCAAGTCTTGCCGCCCCTTGATGGCTACACCTTC. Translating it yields CASSQVLPPLDGYTF.